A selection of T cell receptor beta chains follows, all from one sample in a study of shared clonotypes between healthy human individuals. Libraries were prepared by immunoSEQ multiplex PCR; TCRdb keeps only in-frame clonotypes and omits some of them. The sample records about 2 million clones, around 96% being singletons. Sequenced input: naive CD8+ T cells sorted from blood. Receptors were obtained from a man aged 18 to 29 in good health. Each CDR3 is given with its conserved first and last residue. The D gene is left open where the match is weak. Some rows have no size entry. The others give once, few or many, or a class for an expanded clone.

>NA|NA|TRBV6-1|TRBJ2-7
CASTTLDTTSYEQYF
TGTGCCAGCACCACCCTGGACACGACCTCCTACGAGCAGTACTTC
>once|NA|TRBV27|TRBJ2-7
CASSLGTYYEQYF
TGTGCCAGCAGTTTAGGCACTTACTACGAGCAGTACTTC
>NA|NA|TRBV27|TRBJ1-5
CASSFSGTHQPQHF
TGTGCCAGCAGTTTTTCCGGGACGCATCAGCCCCAGCATTTT
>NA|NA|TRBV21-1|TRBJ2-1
CASSRQGDDNEQFF
TGTGCCAGCAGTCGACAGGGGGACGACAATGAGCAGTTCTTC
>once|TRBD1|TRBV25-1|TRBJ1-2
CASSDVAGTGGPYGYTF
TGTGCCAGCAGTGACGTGGCCGGGACAGGGGGCCCTTATGGCTACACCTTC
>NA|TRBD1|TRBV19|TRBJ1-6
CASSPTGTDNSPLHF
TGTGCCAGTAGTCCCACCGGGACAGATAATTCACCCCTCCACTTT
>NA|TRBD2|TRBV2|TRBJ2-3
CASSEFAGDDTQYF
TGTGCCAGCAGTGAATTTGCGGGAGATGATACGCAGTATTTT
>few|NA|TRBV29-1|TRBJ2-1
CSVESGGEVYNEQFF
TGCAGCGTTGAAAGTGGGGGCGAAGTCTACAATGAGCAGTTCTTC
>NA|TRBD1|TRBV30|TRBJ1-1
CAWSDITTGGTEAFF
TGTGCCTGGAGTGACATTACTACAGGGGGCACTGAAGCTTTCTTT
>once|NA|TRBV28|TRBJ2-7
CASRPQGSGGEQYF
TGTGCCAGCAGGCCACAGGGGTCGGGGGGCGAGCAGTACTTC
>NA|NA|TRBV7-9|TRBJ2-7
CASSASVSYEQYF
TGTGCCAGCAGCGCTAGCGTCTCCTACGAGCAGTACTTC
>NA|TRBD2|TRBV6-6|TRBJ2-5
CASMPLAGRYQETQYF
TGTGCCAGCATGCCCTTAGCGGGACGGTACCAAGAGACCCAGTACTTC
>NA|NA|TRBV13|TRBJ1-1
CASSPPGQLNTEAFF
TGTGCCAGCAGCCCACCGGGACAACTGAACACTGAAGCTTTCTTT
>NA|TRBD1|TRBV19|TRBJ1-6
CASSSRDRLSSYNSPLHF
TGTGCCAGTAGCTCTCGGGACAGGCTGAGCTCCTATAATTCACCCCTCCACTTT
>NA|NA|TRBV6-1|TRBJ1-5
CASSEGTFSNQPQHF
TGTGCCAGCAGTGAAGGCACATTCTCCAATCAGCCCCAGCATTTT
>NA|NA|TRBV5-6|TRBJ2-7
CASSLDGTYEQYF
TGTGCCAGCAGCTTGGACGGTACCTACGAGCAGTACTTC
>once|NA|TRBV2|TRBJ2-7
CASGSGSSYEQYF
TGTGCCAGCGGAAGCGGAAGCTCCTACGAGCAGTACTTC
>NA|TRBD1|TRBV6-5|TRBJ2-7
CASSYSGTGLFHEQYF
TGTGCCAGCAGTTACTCAGGGACAGGGCTCTTCCACGAGCAGTACTTC
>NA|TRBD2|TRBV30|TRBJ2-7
CAWSPTSDPRYEQYF
TGTGCCTGGAGTCCGACTAGCGATCCAAGATACGAGCAGTACTTC
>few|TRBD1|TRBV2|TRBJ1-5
CASIGQGDRPQHF
TGTGCCAGCATCGGACAGGGCGATCGGCCCCAGCATTTT
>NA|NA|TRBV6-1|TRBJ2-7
CASSEVPVWDEQYF
TGTGCCAGCAGTGAAGTCCCCGTTTGGGACGAGCAGTACTTC
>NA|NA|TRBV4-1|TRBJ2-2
CASSHEDGLTTGELFF
TGCGCCAGCAGCCATGAAGACGGCCTGACAACCGGGGAGCTGTTTTTT
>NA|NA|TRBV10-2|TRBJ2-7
CASSEGGPYEQYF
TGCGCCAGCAGTGAGGGGGGGCCCTACGAGCAGTACTTC
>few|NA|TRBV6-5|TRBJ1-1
CANPHSLANTEAFF
TGTGCCAACCCTCACAGCCTAGCGAACACTGAAGCTTTCTTT
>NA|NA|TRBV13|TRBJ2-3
CASSPRGPDTQYF
TGTGCCAGCAGCCCCCGGGGCCCAGATACGCAGTATTTT
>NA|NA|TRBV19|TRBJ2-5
CASSIFLQETQYF
TGTGCCAGTAGTATATTTCTCCAAGAGACCCAGTACTTC
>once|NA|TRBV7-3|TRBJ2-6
CASTPILGAGANVLTF
TGTGCCAGCACACCCATCCTGGGGGCTGGGGCCAACGTCCTGACTTTC
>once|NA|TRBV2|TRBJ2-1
CARAVGDPYNEQFF
TGTGCCAGGGCGGTGGGAGACCCCTACAATGAGCAGTTCTTC
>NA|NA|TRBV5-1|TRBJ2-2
CASSLMRYTGELFF
TGCGCCAGCAGCTTGATGAGGTACACCGGGGAGCTGTTTTTT